The 10 T cell receptor beta chains listed next were all sequenced from one sample in a study of blood T cell repertoires in COVID-19. This table comes from immunoSEQ multiplex PCR, and its TCRdb copy is limited to in-frame clones, with some not included. Altogether around 75,000 clones are present, approximately 90% being singletons, with the ten largest covering about 20%. The sample taken for sequencing was peripheral blood. These receptors were obtained from a human donor in a cohort sampled during active COVID-19.

V gene TRBV7-9 combines with J gene TRBJ1-1, with no clear D. The CDR3 is made up of 13 amino acids. Germline loops: CDR1 SEHNR, CDR2 FQNEAQ (reference sequence). V was shortened by 1 base and J by 6 bases, with 9 bases between the two germline ends. CDR3 bases: TGTGCCAGCAGCTTAGAGGGAGGGCCTGAAGCTTTCTTT. This translates into CASSLEGGPEAFF. Together with reference TRBV7-9 and TRBJ1-1, the CDR3 gives the full variable domain: DTGVSQNPRHKITKRGQNVTFRCDPISEHNRLYWYRQTLGQGPEFLTYFQNEAQLEKSRLLSDRFSAERPKGSFSTLEIQRTEQGDSAMYLCASSLEGGPEAFFGQGTRLTVV.

V and J are TRBV5-1 and TRBJ2-1; 10 positions match TRBD2. The V segment lost 1 base and the J segment 6 bases; nucleotides outside the gene matches: 4. Germline V CDR1 and CDR2: SGHRS, YFSETQ. This CDR3 contains 15 residues. The CDR3 here is CASSLTSGTANEQFF. The CDR3 DNA is TGCGCCAGCAGCTTGACTAGCGGGACAGCCAATGAGCAGTTCTTC. Filled out from reference TRBV5-1 and TRBJ2-1, the complete variable domain reads KAGVTQTPRYLIKTRGQQVTLSCSPISGHRSVSWYQQTPGQGLQFLFEYFSETQRNKGNFPGRFSGRQFSNSRSEMNVSTLELGDSALYLCASSLTSGTANEQFFGPGTRLTVL.

The chain is built from TRBV6-5 and TRBJ1-1; D possibly corresponds to TRBD1 (5 bases). CDR1 and CDR2 (germline): MNHEY, SVGAGI. This CDR3 comprises 14 residues. Trimming stripped 3 bases from V and 5 bases from J, with 13 bases between. The CDR3 spells CASSYGGAGTEAFF. The CDR3 DNA reads TGTGCCAGCAGTTATGGAGGGGCAGGAACTGAAGCTTTCTTT.

The rearrangement links TRBV18 to TRBJ2-1; weak D call: TRBD2 (5 bases). Germline assignment: CDR1 KGHSH and CDR2 LQKENI. Trimming stripped 3 bases from V and 3 bases from J, with 12 bases between. This CDR3 has 15 residues. CDR3 region: CASSPPGLIYNEQFF. The CDR3 DNA reads TGTGCCAGCTCACCGCCCGGACTCATCTACAATGAGCAGTTCTTC.

The rearrangement joins TRBV6-5 to TRBJ1-2; D uncertain. V shed 0 bases and J shed 4 bases, with 9 bases lying between them. The V gene's germline CDR1 is MNHEY and CDR2 SVGAGI. This CDR3 spans 14 amino acids. DNA of the CDR3: TGTGCCAGCAGTTACTCTAGGAGTCCCTATGGCTACACCTTC. It translates to CASSYSRSPYGYTF.

This clone was picked up one time. The chain links TRBV6-5 to TRBJ2-7; 9 bases line up with TRBD1. The germline gives CDR1 MNHEY, CDR2 SVGAGI. Trimming at V came to 6 bases and at J to 1 base, leaving 7 bases not matched to a gene. The CDR3 is 15 amino acids. Here the CDR3 reads CASRAAGTGSYEQYF. CDR3 bases: TGTGCCAGCAGGGCCGCCGGGACAGGGTCCTACGAGCAGTACTTC.

The chain carries TRBV6-5 and TRBJ1-4; D perhaps matches TRBD1 (6 bases). The CDR3 covers 13 residues. Between the trimmed V and J ends, which lost 2 bases and 10 bases, there was a span of 11 bases. Germline CDR1 and CDR2: MNHEY and SVGAGI. The CDR3: CASSYRGGGKLFF. The DNA of the CDR3 is TGTGCCAGCAGTTACCGGGGAGGGGGAAAACTGTTTTTT.

Remarks on this clone: Different DNA sequences within this sample yield the same CDR3. The rearrangement uses TRBV18 and TRBJ1-5; D unclear. This CDR3 is 13 amino acids long. From germline, CDR1 is KGHSH and CDR2 LQKENI. Trimming cost V 2 bases and J 4 bases, with 6 bases left between them. The CDR3 sequence is CASSPGQNQPQHF. The CDR3 DNA is TGTGCCAGCTCACCAGGGCAGAATCAGCCCCAGCATTTT. Combining the CDR3 with reference TRBV18 and TRBJ1-5 gives the whole variable domain NAGVMQNPRHLVRRRGQEARLRCSPMKGHSHVYWYRQLPEEGLKFMVYLQKENIIDESGMPKERFSAEFPKEGPSILRIQQVVRGDSAAYFCASSPGQNQPQHFGDGTRLSIL.

The V call is TRBV9, the J call TRBJ2-7; TRBD2 matches 9 bases. After removal of 1 base from V and 1 base from J, the junction contained 3 bases not matched to a gene. CDR1 and CDR2 from the germline V gene are SGDLS and YYNGEE. CDR3 length: 15 residues. CDR3 coding DNA: TGTGCCAGCAGCGTATCAGCGGGAGGTTCCTACGAGCAGTACTTC. Encoded protein: CASSVSAGGSYEQYF.

The chain has TRBV10-3 and TRBJ1-1; no reliable D call. This CDR3 has 15 residues. Germline loops: CDR1 ENHRY, CDR2 SYGVKD. With 2 bases removed from V and 0 bases from J, the gap between germline ends came to 10 bases. The DNA for the CDR3 is TGTGCCATCAGTGAGACGGCAGGCATGAACACTGAAGCTTTCTTT. Its translation: CAISETAGMNTEAFF.